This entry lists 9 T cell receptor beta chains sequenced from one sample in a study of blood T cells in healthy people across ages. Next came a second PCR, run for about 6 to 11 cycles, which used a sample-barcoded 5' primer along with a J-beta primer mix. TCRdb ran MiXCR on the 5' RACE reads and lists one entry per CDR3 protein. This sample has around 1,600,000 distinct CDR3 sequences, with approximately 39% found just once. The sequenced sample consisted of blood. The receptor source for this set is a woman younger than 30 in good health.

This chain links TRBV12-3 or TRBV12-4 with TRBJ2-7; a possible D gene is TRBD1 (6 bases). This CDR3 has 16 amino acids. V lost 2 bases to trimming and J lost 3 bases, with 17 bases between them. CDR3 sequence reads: CASSLKASRGGYEQYF. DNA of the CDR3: TGTGCCAGCAGTTTAAAGGCCTCAAGAGGGGGCTACGAGCAGTACTTC.

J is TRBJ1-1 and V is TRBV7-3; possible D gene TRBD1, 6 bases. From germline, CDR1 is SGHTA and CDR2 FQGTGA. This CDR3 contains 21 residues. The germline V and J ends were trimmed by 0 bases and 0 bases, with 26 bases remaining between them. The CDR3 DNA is TGTGCCAGCAGCTTAACGTTGAACGGGGGCGCCTCGTCACCAATGAACACTGAAGCTTTCTTT. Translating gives CASSLTLNGGASSPMNTEAFF. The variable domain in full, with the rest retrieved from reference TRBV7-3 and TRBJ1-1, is GAGVSQTPSNKVTEKGKYVELRCDPISGHTALYWYRQSLGQGPEFLIYFQGTGAADDSGLPNDRFFAVRPEGSVSTLKIQRTERGDSAVYLCASSLTLNGGASSPMNTEAFFGQGTRLTVV.

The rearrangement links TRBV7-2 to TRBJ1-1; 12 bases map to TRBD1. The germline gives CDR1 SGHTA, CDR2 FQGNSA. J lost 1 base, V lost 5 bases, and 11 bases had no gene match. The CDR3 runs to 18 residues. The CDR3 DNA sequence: TGTGCCAGCAGCGGCCCGGGACAGGGGGCGCTTCGGAACACTGAAGCTTTCTTT. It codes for CASSGPGQGALRNTEAFF. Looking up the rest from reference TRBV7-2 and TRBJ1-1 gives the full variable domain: GAGVSQSPSNKVTEKGKDVELRCDPISGHTALYWYRQSLGQGLEFLIYFQGNSAPDKSGLPSDRFSAERTGGSVSTLTIQRTQQEDSAVYLCASSGPGQGALRNTEAFFGQGTRLTVV.

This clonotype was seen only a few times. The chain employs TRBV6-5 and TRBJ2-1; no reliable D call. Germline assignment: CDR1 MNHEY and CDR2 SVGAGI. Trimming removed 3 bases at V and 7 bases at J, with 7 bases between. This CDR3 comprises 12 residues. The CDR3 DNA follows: TGTGCCAGCAGTTATAATGGGAATGAGCAGTTCTTC. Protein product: CASSYNGNEQFF.

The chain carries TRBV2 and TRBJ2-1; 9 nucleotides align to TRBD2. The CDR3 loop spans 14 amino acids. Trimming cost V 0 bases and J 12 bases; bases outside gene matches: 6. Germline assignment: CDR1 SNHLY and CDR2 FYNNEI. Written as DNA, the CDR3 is TGTGCCAGCAGTGAAGCCGGGACTAGCTGTCGGCAGTTCTTC. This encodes CASSEAGTSCRQFF. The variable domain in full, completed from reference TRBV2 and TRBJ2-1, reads EPEVTQTPSHQVTQMGQEVILRCVPISNHLYFYWYRQILGQKVEFLVSFYNNEISEKSEIFDDQFSVERPDGSNFTLKIRSTKLEDSAMYFCASSEAGTSCRQFFGPGTRLTVL.

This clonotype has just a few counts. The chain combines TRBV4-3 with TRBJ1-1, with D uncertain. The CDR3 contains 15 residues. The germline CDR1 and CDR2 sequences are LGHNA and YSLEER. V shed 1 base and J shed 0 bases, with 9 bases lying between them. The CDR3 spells CASSQGTWVNTEAFF. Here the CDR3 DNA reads TGCGCCAGCAGCCAAGGTACGTGGGTGAACACTGAAGCTTTCTTT.

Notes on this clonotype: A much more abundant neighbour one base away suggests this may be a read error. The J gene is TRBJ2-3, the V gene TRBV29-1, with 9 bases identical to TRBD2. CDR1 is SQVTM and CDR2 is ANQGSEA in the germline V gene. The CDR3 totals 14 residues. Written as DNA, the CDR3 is TGCAGCGTTGGACTAGCGGCCTTCACAGGTACGCAGTATTTT. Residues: CSVGLAAFTGTQYF.

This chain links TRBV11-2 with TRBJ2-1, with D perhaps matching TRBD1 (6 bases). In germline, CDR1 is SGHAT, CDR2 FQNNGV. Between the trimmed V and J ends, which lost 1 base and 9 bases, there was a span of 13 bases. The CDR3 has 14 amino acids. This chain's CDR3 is CASSLATRQAEQFF. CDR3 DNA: TGTGCCAGCAGCTTAGCGACGAGACAGGCTGAGCAGTTCTTC.

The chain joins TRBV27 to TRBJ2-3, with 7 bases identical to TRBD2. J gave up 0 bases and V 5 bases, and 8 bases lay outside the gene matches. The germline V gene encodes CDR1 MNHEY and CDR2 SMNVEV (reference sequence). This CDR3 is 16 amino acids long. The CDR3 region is CASSPWAAGSTDTQYF. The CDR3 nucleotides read TGTGCCAGCAGTCCTTGGGCAGCGGGAAGCACAGATACGCAGTATTTT.